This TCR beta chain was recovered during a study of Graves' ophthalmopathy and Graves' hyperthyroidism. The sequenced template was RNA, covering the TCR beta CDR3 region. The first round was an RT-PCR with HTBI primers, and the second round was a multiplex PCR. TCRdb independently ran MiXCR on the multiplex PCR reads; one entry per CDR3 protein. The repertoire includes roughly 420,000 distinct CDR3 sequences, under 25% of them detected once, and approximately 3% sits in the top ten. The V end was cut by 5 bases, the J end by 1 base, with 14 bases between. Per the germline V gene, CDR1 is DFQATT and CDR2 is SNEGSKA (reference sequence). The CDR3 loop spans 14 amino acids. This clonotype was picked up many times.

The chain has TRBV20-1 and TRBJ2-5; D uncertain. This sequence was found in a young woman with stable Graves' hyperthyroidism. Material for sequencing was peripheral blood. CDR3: CSAQRATTQETQYF. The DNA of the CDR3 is TGCAGTGCTCAAAGGGCAACGACCCAAGAGACCCAGTACTTC.